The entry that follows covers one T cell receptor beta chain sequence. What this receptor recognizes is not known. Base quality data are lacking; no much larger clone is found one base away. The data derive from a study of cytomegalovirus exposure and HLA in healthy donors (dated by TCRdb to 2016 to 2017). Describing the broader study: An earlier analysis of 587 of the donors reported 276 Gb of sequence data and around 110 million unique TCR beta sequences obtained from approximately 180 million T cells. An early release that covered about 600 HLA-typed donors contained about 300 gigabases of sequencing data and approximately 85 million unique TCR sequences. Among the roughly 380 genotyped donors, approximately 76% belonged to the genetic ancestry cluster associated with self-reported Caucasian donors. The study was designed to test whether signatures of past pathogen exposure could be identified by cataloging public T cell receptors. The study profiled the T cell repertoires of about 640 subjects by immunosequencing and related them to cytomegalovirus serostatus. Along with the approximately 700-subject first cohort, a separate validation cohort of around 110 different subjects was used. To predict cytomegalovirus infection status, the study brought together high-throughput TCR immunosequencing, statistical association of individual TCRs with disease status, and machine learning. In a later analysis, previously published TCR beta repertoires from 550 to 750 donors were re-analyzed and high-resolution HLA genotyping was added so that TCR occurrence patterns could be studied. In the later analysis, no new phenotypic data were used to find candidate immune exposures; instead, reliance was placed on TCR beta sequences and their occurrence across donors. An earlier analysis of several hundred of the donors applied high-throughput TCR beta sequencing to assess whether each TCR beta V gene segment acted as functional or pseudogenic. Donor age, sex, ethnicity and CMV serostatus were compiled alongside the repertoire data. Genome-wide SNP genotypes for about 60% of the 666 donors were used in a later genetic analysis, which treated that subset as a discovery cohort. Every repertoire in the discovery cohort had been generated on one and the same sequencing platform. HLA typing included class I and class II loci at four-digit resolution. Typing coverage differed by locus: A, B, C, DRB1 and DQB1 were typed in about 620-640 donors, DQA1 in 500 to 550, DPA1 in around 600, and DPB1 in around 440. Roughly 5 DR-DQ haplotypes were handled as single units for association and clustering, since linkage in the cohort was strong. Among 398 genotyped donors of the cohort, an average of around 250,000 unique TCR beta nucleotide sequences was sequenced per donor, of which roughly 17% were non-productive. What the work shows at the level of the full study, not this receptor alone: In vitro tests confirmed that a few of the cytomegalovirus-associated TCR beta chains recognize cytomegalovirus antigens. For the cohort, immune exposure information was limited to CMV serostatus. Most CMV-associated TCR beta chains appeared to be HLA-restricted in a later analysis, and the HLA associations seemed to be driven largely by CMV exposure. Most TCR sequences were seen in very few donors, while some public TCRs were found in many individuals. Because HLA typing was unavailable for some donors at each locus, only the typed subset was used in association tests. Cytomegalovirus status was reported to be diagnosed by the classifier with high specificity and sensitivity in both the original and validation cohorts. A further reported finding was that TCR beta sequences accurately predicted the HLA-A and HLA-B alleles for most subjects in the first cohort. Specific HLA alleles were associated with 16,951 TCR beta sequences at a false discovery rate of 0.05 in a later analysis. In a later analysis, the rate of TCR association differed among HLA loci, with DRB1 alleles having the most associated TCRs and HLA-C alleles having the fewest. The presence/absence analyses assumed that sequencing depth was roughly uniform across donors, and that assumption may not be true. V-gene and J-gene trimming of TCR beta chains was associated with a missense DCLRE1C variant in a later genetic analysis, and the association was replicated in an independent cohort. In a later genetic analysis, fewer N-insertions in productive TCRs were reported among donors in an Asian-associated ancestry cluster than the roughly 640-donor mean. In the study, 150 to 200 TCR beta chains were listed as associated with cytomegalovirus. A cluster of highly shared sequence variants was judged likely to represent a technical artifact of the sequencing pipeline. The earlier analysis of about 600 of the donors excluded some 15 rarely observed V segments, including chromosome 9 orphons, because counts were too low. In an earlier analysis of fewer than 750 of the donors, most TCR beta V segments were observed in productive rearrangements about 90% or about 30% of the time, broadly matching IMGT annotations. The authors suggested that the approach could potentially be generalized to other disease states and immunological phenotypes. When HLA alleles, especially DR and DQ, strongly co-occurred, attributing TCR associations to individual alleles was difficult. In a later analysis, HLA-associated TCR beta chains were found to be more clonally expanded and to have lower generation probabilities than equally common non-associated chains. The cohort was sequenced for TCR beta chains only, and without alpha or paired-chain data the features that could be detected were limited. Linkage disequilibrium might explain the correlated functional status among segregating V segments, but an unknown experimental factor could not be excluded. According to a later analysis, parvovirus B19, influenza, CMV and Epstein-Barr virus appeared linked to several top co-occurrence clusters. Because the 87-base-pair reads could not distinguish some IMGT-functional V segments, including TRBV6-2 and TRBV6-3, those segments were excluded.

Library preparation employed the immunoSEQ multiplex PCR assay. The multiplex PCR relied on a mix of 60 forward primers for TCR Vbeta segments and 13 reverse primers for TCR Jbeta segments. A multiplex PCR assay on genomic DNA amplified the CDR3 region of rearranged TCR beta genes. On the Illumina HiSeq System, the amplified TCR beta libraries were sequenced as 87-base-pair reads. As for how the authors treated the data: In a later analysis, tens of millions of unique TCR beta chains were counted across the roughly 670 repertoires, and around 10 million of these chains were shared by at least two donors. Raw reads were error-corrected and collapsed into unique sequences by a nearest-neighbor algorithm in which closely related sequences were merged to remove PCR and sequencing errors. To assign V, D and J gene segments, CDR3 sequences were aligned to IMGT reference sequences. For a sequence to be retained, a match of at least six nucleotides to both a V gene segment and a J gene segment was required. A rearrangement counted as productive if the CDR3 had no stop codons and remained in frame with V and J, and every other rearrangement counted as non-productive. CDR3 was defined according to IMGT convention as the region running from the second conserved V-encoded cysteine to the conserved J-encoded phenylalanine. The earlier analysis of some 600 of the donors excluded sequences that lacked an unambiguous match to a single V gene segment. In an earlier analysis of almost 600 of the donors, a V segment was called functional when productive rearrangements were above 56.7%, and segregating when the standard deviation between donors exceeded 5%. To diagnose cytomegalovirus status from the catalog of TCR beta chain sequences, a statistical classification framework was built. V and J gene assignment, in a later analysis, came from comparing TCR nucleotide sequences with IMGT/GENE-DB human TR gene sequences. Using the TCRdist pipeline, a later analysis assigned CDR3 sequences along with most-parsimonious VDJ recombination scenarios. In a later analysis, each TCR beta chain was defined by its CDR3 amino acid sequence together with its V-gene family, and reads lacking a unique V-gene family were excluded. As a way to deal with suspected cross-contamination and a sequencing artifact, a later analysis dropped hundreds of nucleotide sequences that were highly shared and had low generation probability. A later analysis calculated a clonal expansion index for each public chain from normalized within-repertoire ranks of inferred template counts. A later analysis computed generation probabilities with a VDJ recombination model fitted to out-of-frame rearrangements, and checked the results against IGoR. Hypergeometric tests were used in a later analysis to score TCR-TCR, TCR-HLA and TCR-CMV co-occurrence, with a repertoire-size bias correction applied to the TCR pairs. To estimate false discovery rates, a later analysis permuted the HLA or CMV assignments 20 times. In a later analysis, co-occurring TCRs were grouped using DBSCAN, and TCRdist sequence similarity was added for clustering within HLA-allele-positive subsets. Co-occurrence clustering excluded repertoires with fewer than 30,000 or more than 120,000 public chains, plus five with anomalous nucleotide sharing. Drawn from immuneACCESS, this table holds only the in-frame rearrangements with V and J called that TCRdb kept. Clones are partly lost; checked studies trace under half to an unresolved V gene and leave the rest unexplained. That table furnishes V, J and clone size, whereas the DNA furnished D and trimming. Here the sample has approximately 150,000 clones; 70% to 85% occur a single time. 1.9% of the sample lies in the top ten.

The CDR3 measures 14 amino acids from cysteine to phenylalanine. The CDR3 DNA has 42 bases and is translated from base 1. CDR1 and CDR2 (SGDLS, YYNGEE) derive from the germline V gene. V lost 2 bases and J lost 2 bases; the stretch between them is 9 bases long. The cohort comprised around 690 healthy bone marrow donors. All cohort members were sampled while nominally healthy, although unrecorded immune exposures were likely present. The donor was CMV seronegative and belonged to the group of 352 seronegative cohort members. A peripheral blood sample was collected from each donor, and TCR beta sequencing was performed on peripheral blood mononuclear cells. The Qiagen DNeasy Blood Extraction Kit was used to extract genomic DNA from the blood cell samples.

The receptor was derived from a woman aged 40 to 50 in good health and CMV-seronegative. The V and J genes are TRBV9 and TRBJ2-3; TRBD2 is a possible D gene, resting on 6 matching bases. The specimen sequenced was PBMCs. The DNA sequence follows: TGTGCCAGCAGCGTGCGGGGATCCACAGATACGCAGTATTTT. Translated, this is CASSVRGSTDTQYF. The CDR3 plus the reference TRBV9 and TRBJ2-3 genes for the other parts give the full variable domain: DSGVTQTPKHLITATGQRVTLRCSPRSGDLSVYWYQQSLDQGLQFLIQYYNGEERAKGNILERFSAQQFPDLHSELNLSSLELGDSALYFCASSVRGSTDTQYFGPGTRLTVL.